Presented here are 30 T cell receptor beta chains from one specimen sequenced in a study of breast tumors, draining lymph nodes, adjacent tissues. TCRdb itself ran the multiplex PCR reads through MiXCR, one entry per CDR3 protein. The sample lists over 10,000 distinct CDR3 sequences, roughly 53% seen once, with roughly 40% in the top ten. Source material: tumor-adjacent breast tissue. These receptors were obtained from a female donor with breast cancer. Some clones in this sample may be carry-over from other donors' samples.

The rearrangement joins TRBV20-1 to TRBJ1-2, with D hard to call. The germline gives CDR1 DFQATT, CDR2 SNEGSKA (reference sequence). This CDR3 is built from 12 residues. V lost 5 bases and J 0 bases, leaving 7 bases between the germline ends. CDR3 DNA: TGCAGTGCTTTAACCTCTAACTATGGCTACACCTTC. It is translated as CSALTSNYGYTF.

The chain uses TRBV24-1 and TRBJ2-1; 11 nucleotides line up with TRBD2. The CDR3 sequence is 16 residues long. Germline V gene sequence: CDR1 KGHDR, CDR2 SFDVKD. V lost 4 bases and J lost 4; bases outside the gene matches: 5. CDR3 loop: CATSDPSGGLYNEQFF. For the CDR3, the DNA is TGTGCCACCAGTGACCCTAGCGGGGGGTTGTACAATGAGCAGTTCTTC.

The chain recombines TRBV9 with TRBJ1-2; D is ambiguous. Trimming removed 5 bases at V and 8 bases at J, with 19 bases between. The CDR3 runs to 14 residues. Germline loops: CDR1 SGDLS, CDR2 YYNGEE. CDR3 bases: TGTGCCAGCAGTCCGGGCCATAACCTTTTGGGCTACACCTTC. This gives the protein CASSPGHNLLGYTF.

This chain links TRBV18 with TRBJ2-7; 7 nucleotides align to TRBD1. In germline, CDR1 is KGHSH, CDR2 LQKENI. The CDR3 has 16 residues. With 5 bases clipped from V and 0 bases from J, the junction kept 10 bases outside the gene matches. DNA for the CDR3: TGTGCCAGCTCAGCGAAGCAACAGGGGCCCTCCTACGAGCAGTACTTC. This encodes CASSAKQQGPSYEQYF.

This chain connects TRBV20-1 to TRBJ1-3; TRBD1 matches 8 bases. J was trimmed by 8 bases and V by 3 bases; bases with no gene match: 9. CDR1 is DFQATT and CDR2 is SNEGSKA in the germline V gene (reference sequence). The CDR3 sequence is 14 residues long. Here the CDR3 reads CSARVVGQGDTIYF. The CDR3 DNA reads TGCAGTGCTAGGGTAGTCGGACAGGGAGACACCATATATTTT.

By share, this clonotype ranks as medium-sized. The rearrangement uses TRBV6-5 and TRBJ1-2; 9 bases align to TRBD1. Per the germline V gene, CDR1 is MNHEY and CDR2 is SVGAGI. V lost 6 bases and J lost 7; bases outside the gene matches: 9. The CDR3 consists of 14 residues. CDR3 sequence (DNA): TGTGCCAGCAGGTCAGGGACAGGGATTTTTGGCTACACCTTC. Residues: CASRSGTGIFGYTF.

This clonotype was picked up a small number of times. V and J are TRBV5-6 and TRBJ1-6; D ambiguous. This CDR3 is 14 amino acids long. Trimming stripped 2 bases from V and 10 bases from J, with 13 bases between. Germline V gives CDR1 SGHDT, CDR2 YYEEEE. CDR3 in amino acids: CASSLRVAGSPLHF. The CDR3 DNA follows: TGTGCCAGCAGCTTACGTGTGGCCGGCTCACCCCTCCACTTT.

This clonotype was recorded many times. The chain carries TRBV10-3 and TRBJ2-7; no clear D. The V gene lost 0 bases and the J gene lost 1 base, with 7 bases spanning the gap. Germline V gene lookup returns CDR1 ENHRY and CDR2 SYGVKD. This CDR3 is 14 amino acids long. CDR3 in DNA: TGTGCCATCAGTGAGTCGTTTACTTCCTACGAGCAGTACTTC. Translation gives CAISESFTSYEQYF.

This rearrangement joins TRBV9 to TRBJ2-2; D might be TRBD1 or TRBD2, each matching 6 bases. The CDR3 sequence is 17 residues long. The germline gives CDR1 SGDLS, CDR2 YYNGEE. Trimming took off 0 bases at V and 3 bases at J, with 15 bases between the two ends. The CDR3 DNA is TGTGCCAGCAGCGTAGGGGACGGGGGCTCGGACACCGGGGAGCTGTTTTTT. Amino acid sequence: CASSVGDGGSDTGELFF.

The CDR3 protein is CSWSGTRPDTQYF. CDR3 coding DNA: TGCAGCTGGTCCGGGACTAGACCAGATACGCAGTATTTT. The V call is TRBV20-1, the J call TRBJ2-3; TRBD2 matches at 8 bases. The CDR3 totals 13 residues. Per the germline V gene, CDR1 is DFQATT and CDR2 is SNEGSKA (reference sequence).

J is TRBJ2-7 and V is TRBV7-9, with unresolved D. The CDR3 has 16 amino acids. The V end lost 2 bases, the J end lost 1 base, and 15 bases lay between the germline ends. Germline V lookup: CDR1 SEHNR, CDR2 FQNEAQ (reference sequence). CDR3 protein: CASSLLSGSGSYEQYF. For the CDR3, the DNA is TGTGCCAGCAGCTTATTATCAGGTTCGGGTTCCTACGAGCAGTACTTC.

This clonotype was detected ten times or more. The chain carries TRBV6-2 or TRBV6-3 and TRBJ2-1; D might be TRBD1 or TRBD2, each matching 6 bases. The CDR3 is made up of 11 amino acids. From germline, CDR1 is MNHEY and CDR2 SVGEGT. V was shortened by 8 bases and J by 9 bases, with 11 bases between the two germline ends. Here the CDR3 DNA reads TGTGCCAGCGGGGGGCTAGTTGAGCAGTTCTTC. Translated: CASGGLVEQFF.

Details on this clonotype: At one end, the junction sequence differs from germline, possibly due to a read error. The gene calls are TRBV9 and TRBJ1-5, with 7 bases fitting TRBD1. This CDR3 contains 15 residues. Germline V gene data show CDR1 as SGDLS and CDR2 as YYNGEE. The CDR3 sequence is CASSVVGTVNQPPHF. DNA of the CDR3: TGTGCCAGCAGCGTAGTTGGGACAGTTAATCAGCCCCCGCATTTT.

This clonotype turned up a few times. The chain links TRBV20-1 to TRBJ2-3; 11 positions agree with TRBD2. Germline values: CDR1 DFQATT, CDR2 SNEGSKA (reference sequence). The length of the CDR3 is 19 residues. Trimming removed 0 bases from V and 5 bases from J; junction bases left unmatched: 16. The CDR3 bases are TGCAGTGCTAGAGATTTGAATGAGGTAGCGGGAGGGACGGAAGATACGCAGTATTTT. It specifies CSARDLNEVAGGTEDTQYF.

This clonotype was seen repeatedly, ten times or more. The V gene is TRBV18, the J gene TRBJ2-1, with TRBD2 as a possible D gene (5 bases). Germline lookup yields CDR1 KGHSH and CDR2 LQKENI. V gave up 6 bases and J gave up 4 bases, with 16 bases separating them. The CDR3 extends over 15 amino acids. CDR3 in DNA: TGTGCCAGCTCTTCTCGGGCTAGCTCGTACAATGAGCAGTTCTTC. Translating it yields CASSSRASSYNEQFF. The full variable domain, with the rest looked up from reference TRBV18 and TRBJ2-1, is NAGVMQNPRHLVRRRGQEARLRCSPMKGHSHVYWYRQLPEEGLKFMVYLQKENIIDESGMPKERFSAEFPKEGPSILRIQQVVRGDSAAYFCASSSRASSYNEQFFGPGTRLTVL.

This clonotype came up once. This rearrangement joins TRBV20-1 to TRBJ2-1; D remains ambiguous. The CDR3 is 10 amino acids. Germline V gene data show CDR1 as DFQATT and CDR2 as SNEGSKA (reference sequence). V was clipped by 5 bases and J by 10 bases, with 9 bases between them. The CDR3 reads CSAPYGEQFF. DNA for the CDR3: TGCAGTGCTCCTTACGGGGAGCAGTTCTTC.

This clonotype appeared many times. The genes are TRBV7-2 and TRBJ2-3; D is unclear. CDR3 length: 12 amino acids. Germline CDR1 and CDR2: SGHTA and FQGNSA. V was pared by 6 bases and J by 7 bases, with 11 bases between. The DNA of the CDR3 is TGTGCCAGCAGTCGTCCGACGAATACGCAGTATTTT. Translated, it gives CASSRPTNTQYF.

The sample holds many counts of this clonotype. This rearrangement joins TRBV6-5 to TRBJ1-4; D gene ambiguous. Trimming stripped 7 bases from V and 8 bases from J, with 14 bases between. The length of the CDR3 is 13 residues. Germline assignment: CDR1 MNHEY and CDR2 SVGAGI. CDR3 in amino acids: CASITPRVEKLFF. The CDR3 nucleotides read TGTGCCAGCATTACACCCCGAGTGGAAAAACTGTTTTTT.

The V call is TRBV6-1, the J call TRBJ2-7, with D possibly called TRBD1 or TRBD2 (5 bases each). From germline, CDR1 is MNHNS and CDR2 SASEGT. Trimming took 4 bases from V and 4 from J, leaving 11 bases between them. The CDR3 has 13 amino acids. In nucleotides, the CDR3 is TGTGCCAGCAGTGCCGGGGCTCCATACGAGCAGTACTTC. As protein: CASSAGAPYEQYF.

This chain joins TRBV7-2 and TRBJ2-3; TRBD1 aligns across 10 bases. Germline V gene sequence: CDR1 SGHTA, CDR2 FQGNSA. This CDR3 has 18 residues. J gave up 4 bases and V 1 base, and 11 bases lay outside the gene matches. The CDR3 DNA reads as TGTGCCAGCAGCTTAGAGAGGGACAGGGGATCGGGGGCAGATACGCAGTATTTT. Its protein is CASSLERDRGSGADTQYF.

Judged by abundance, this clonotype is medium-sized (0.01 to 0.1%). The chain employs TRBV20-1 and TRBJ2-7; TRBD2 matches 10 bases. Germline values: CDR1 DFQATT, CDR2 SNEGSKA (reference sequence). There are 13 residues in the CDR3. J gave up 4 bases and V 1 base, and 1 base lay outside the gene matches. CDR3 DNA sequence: TGCAGTGCTAGAGGACTAGCGGGTTACGAGCAGTACTTC. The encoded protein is CSARGLAGYEQYF.

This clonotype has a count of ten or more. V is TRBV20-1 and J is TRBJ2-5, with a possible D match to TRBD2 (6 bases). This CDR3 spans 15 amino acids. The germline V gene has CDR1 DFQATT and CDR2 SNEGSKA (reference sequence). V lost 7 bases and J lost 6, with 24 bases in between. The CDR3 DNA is TGCAGTGTCCTGCGGCGCGGGGAATTGGGGAAGACCCAGTACTTC. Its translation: CSVLRRGELGKTQYF.

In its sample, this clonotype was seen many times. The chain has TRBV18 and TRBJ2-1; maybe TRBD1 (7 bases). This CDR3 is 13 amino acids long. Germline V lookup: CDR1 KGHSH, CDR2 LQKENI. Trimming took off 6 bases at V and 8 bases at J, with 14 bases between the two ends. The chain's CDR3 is CASSPPGGHEQFF. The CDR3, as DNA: TGTGCCAGCTCGCCCCCAGGGGGGCATGAGCAGTTCTTC. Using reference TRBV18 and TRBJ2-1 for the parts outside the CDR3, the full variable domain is NAGVMQNPRHLVRRRGQEARLRCSPMKGHSHVYWYRQLPEEGLKFMVYLQKENIIDESGMPKERFSAEFPKEGPSILRIQQVVRGDSAAYFCASSPPGGHEQFFGPGTRLTVL.

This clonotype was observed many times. The CDR3: CASSPENTQYF. CDR3 coding DNA: TGTGCCAGCTCACCAGAAAATACGCAGTATTTT. The genes are TRBV18 and TRBJ2-3, with D uncertain. Germline assignment: CDR1 KGHSH and CDR2 LQKENI. Trimming stripped 2 bases from V and 7 bases from J, with 4 bases between. This CDR3 has 11 residues.

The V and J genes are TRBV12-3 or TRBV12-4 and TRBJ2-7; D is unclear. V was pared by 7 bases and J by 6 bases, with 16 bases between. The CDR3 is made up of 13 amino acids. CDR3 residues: CASTPTPAGEQYF. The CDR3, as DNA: TGTGCCAGCACCCCCACCCCTGCCGGCGAGCAGTACTTC.

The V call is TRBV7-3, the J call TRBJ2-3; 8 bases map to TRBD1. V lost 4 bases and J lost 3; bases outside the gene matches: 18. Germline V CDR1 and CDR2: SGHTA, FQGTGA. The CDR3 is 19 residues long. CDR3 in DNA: TGTGCCAGCAGCTACCGCTCATCGCCCCGACAGGGGTTAACAGATACGCAGTATTTT. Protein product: CASSYRSSPRQGLTDTQYF.

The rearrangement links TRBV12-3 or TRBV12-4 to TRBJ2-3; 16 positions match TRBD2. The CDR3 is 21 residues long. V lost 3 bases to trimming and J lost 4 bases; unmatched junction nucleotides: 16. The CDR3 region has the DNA TGTGCCAGCAGTTTTAGGCCCACTCCGGGACTAGCGGGAGGGCCGGCAGATACGCAGTATTTT. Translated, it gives CASSFRPTPGLAGGPADTQYF.

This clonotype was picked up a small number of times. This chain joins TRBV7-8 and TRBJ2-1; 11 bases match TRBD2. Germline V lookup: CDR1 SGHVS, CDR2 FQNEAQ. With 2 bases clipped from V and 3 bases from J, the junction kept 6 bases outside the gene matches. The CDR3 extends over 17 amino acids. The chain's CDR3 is CASSLIVGTSGYNEQFF. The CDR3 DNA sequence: TGTGCCAGCAGCTTAATTGTTGGGACTAGCGGCTACAATGAGCAGTTCTTC.

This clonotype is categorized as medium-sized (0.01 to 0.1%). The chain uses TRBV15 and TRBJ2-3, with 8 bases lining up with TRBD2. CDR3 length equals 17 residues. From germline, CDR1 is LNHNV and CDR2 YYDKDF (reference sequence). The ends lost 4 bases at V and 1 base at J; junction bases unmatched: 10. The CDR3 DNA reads TGTGCCACCAGCAAGGATCAGCGGGAGTCCCGCACAGATACGCAGTATTTT. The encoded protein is CATSKDQRESRTDTQYF.

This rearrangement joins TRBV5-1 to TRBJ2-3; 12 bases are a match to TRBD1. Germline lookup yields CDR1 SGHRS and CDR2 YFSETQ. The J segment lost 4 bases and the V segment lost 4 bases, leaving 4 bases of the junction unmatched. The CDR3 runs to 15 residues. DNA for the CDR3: TGCGCCAGCAGCGCCGGGACAGGGGGCGCAGATACGCAGTATTTT. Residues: CASSAGTGGADTQYF.